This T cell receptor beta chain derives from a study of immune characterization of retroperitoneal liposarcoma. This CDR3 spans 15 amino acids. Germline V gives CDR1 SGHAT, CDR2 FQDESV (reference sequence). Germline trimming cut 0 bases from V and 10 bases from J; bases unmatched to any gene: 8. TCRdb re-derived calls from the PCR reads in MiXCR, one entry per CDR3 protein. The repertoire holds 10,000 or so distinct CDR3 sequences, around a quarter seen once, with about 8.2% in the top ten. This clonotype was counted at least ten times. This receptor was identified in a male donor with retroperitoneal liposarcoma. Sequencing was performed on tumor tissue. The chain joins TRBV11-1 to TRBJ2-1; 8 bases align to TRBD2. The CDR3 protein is CASSLASGRAREQFF. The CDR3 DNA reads TGTGCCAGCAGCTTAGCCTCCGGGAGGGCCCGCGAGCAGTTCTTC.